This T cell receptor (beta chain) stems from a study of post-analysis software for immune sequencing data. This clonotype was seen a few times. The antigen remains unidentified. The germline V gene has CDR1 DFQATT and CDR2 SNEGSKA (reference sequence). V was pared by 6 bases and J by 1 base, with 15 bases between. CDR3 size: 14 residues. Unique-molecular-identifier-tagged TCR beta cDNA libraries were used. Starting from about 0.94 to 9.7 million T cells, the study yielded roughly 0.5 million cDNA molecules. In TCRdb, the PCR reads were re-called with MiXCR into one record per CDR3 protein. Of around 770,000 distinct CDR3 sequences listed, about 45% are singletons. The study, taken as a whole, reports: There were a few TRBV segments more frequent in patients than controls, and TRBV5-6, TRBV5-1 and TRBV20-1 were among them.

The material sequenced was blood. The rearrangement uses TRBV20-1 and TRBJ1-2; D not certain. This TCR was recovered from a girl between 10 and 17 years old with multiple sclerosis. Here the CDR3 DNA reads TGCAGTGCCACCGAGGAGACCCTTAACTATGGCTACACCTTC. This gives the protein CSATEETLNYGYTF.